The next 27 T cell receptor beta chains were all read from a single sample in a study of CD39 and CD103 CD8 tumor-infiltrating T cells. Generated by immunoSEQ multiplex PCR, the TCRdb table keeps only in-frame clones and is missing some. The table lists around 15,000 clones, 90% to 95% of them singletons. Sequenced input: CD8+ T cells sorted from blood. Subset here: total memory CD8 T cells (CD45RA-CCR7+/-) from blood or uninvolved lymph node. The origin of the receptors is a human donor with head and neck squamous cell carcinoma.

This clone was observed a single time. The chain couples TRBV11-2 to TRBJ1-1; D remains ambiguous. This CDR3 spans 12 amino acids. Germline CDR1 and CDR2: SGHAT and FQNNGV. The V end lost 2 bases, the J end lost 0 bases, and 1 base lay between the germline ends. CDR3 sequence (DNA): TGTGCCAGCAGCTTACTGAACACTGAAGCTTTCTTT. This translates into CASSLLNTEAFF.

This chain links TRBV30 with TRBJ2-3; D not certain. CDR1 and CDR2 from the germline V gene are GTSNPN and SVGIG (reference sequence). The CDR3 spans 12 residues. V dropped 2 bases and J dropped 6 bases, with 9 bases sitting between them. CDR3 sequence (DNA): TGTGCCTGGAGTCCGACCAGGGATACGCAGTATTTT. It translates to CAWSPTRDTQYF. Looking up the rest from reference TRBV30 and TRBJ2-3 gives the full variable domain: SQTIHQWPATLVQPVGSPLSLECTVEGTSNPNLYWYRQAAGRGLQLLFYSVGIGQISSEVPQNLSASRPQDRQFILSSKKLLLSDSGFYLCAWSPTRDTQYFGPGTRLTVL.

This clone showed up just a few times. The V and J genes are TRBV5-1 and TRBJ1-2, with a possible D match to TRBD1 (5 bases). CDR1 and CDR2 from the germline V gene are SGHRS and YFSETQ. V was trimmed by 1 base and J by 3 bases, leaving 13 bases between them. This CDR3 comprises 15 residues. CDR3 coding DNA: TGCGCCAGCAGCTTGTCTGGGACGGGGGACTATGGCTACACCTTC. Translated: CASSLSGTGDYGYTF.

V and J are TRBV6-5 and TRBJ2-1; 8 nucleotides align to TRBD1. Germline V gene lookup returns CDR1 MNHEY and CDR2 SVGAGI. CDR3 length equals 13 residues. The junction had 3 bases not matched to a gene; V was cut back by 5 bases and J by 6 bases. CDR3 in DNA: TGTGCCAGCAGTCCAACAGGGGGCAATGAGCAGTTCTTC. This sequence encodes CASSPTGGNEQFF.

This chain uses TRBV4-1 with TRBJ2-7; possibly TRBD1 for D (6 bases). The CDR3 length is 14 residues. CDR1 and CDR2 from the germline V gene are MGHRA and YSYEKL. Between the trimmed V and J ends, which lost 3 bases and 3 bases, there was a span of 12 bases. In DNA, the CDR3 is TGCGCCAGCAGCCAGGACGCAGGGGTCTACGAGCAGTACTTC. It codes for CASSQDAGVYEQYF.

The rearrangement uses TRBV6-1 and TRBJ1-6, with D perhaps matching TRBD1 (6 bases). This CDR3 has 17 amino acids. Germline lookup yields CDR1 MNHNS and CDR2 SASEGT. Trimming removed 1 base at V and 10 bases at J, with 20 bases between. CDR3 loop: CASSEGLGGQVGSPLHF. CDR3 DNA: TGTGCCAGCAGTGAAGGATTAGGGGGGCAAGTCGGATCACCCCTCCACTTT.

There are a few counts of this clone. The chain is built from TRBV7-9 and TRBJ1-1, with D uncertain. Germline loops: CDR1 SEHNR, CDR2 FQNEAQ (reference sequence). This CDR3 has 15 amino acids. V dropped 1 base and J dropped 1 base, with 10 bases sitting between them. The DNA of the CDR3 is TGTGCCAGCAGCTTAGAAGCGGGCGGGAACACTGAAGCTTTCTTT. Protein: CASSLEAGGNTEAFF.

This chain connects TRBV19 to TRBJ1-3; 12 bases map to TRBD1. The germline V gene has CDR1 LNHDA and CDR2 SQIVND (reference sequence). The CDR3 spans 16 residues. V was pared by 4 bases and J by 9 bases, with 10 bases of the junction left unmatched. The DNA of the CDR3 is TGTGCCAGTAGTAGGGCCCGGGACAGGGGGCGAGGCACCATATATTTT. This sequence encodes CASSRARDRGRGTIYF. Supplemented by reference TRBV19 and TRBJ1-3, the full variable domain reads DGGITQSPKYLFRKEGQNVTLSCEQNLNHDAMYWYRQDPGQGLRLIYYSQIVNDFQKGDIAEGYSVSREKKESFPLTVTSAQKNPTAFYLCASSRARDRGRGTIYFGEGSWLTVV.

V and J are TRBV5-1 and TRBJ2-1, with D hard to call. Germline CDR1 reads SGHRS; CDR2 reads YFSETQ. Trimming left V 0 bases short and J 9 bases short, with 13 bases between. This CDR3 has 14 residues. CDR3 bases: TGCGCCAGCAGCTTGGGGGCCTCGAACCTTGAGCAGTTCTTC. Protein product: CASSLGASNLEQFF.

The CDR3, as DNA: TGTGCCAGCAGCAAAGTCACTAGCGGGGTTTACAGCAATGAGCAGTTCTTC. Its protein is CASSKVTSGVYSNEQFF. The chain recombines TRBV21-1 with TRBJ2-1; TRBD2 was called by the table and not checked on the DNA. TRBV21-1 is designated a pseudogene. CDR3 size: 17 residues.

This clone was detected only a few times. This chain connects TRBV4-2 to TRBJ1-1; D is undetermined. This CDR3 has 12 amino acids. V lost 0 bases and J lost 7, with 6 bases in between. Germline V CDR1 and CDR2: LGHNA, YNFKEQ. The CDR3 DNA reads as TGTGCCAGCAGCCAAGAAGGGATTGAAGCTTTCTTT. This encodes CASSQEGIEAFF.

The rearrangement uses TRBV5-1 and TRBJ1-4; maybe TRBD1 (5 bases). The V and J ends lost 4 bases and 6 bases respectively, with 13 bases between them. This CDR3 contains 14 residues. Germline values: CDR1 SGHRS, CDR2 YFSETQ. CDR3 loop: CASSAGRVDEKLFF. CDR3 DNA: TGCGCCAGCAGCGCGGGACGGGTTGATGAAAAACTGTTTTTT. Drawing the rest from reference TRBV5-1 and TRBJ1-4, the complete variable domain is KAGVTQTPRYLIKTRGQQVTLSCSPISGHRSVSWYQQTPGQGLQFLFEYFSETQRNKGNFPGRFSGRQFSNSRSEMNVSTLELGDSALYLCASSAGRVDEKLFFGSGTQLSVL.

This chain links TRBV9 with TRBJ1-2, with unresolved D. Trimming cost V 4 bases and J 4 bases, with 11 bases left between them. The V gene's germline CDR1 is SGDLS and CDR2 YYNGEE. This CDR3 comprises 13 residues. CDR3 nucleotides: TGTGCCAGCAGCAACTCGCGGGGCTATGGCTACACCTTC. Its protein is CASSNSRGYGYTF.

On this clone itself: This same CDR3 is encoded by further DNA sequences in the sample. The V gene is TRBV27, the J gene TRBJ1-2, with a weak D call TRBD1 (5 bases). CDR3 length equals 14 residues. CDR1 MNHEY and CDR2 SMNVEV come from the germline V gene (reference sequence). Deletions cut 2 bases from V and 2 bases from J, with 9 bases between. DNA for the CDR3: TGTGCCAGCAGTTTAGGGGGGAGGAACTATGGCTACACCTTC. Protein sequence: CASSLGGRNYGYTF.

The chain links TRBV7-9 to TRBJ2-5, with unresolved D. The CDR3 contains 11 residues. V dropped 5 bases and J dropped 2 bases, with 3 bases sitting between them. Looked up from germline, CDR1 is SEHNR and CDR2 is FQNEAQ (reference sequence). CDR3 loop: CASSLQETQYF. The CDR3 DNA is TGTGCCAGCAGCCTTCAAGAGACCCAGTACTTC.

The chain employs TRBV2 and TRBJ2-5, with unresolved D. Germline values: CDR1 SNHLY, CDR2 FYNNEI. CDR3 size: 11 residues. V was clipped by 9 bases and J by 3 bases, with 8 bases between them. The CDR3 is CAREAEETQYF. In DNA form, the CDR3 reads TGTGCCAGAGAGGCAGAAGAGACCCAGTACTTC.

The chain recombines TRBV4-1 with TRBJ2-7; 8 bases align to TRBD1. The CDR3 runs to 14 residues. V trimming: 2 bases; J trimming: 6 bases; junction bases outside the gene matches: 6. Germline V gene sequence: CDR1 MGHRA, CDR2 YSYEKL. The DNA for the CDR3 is TGCGCCAGCAGCCAACATATTACAGGGGGCGAGCAGTACTTC. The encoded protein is CASSQHITGGEQYF.

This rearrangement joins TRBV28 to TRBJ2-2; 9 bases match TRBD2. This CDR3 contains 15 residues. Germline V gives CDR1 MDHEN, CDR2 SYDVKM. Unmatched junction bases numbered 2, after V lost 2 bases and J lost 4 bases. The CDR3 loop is CASSLPSGVTGELFF. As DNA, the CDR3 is TGTGCCAGCAGTTTACCTAGCGGGGTCACCGGGGAGCTGTTTTTT. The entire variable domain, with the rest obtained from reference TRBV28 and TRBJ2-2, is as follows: DVKVTQSSRYLVKRTGEKVFLECVQDMDHENMFWYRQDPGLGLRLIYFSYDVKMKEKGDIPEGYSVSREKKERFSLILESASTNQTSMYLCASSLPSGVTGELFFGEGSRLTVL.

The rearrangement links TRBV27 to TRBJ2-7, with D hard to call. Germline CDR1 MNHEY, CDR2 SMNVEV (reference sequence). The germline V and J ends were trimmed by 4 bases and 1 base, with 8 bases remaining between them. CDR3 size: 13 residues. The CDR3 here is CASSSSGSYEQYF. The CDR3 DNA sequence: TGTGCCAGCAGTTCCTCTGGGTCCTACGAGCAGTACTTC.

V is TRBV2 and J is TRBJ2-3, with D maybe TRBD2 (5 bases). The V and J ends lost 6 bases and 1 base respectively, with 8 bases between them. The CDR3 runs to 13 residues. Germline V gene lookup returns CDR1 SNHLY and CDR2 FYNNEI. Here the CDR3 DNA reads TGTGCCAGCAGAGAGGAGGGCACAGATACGCAGTATTTT. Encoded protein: CASREEGTDTQYF. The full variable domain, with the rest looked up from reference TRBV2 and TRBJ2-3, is EPEVTQTPSHQVTQMGQEVILRCVPISNHLYFYWYRQILGQKVEFLVSFYNNEISEKSEIFDDQFSVERPDGSNFTLKIRSTKLEDSAMYFCASREEGTDTQYFGPGTRLTVL.

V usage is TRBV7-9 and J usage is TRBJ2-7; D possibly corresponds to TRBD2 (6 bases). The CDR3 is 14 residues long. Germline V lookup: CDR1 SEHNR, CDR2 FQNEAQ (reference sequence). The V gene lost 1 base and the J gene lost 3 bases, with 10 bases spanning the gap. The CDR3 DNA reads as TGTGCCAGCAGCTTAGGACTAGGTGGCTACGAGCAGTACTTC. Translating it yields CASSLGLGGYEQYF. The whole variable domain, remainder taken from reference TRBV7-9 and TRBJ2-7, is DTGVSQNPRHKITKRGQNVTFRCDPISEHNRLYWYRQTLGQGPEFLTYFQNEAQLEKSRLLSDRFSAERPKGSFSTLEIQRTEQGDSAMYLCASSLGLGGYEQYFGPGTRLTVT.

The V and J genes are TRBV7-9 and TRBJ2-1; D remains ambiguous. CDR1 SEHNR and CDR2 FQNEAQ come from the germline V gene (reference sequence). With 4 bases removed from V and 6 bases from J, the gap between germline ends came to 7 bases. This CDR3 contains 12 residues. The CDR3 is CASSSATNEQFF. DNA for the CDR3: TGTGCCAGCAGCTCAGCTACCAATGAGCAGTTCTTC. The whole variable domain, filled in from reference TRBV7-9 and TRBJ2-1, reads DTGVSQNPRHKITKRGQNVTFRCDPISEHNRLYWYRQTLGQGPEFLTYFQNEAQLEKSRLLSDRFSAERPKGSFSTLEIQRTEQGDSAMYLCASSSATNEQFFGPGTRLTVL.

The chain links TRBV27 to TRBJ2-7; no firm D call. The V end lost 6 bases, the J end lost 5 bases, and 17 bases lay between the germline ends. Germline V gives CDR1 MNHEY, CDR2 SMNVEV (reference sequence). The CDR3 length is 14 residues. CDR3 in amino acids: CASRLASAHHEQYF. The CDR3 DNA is TGTGCCAGCAGACTGGCCTCGGCCCACCACGAGCAGTACTTC.

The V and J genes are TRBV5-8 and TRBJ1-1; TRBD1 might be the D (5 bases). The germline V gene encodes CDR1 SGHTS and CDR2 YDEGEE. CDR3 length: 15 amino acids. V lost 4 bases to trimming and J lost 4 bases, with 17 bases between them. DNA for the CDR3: TGTGCCAGCAGCCTTGTACCAGGGTTCGGCACTGAAGCTTTCTTT. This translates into CASSLVPGFGTEAFF.

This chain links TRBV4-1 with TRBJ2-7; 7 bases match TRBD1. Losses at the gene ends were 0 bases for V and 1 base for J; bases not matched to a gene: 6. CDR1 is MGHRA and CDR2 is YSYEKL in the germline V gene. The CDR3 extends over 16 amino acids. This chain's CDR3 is CASSQEYRGPSYEQYF. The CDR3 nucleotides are TGCGCCAGCAGCCAAGAGTATAGGGGGCCTTCCTACGAGCAGTACTTC.

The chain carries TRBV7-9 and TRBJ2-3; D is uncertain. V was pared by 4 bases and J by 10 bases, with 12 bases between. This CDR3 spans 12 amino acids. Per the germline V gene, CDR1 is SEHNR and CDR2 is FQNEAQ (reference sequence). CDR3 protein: CASSYSTHAQYF. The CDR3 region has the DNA TGTGCCAGCAGCTATTCGACACATGCGCAGTATTTT.

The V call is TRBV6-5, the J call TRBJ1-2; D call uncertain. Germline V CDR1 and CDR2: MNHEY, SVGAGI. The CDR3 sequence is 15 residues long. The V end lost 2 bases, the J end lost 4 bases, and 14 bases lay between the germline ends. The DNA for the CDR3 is TGTGCCAGCAGTTACGAGGGTGCGAGTGCCTATGGCTACACCTTC. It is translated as CASSYEGASAYGYTF.